The following is a T cell receptor (beta chain) sequence with its context. TCRdb independently ran MiXCR on the 5' RACE reads; one entry per CDR3 protein. Among about 360,000 distinct CDR3 sequences listed, 14% to 15% were seen once. V gave up 3 bases and J gave up 6 bases, with 9 bases separating them. Germline CDR1 reads LNHNV; CDR2 reads YYDKDF (reference sequence). The CDR3 is made up of 13 amino acids. This sample was taken from a study of CD8 T cells in ankylosing spondylitis. Sequenced input: blood, either unsorted or a sorted T cell fraction (not recorded which). The receptor's source is a male donor with ankylosing spondylitis or in good health (not recorded which). V usage is TRBV15 and J usage is TRBJ1-5; D ambiguous. The CDR3 loop reads CATSSLGGQPQHF. The CDR3 DNA is TGTGCCACCAGCAGCCTGGGTGGTCAGCCCCAGCATTTT.